Sequencing of this T cell receptor beta chain was carried out in a study of blood T cell repertoires in COVID-19. Study as a whole: The cDNA or gDNA used as material had been derived from T cells, B-cell-depleted T cells, or PBMCs.

This table comes from immunoSEQ multiplex PCR, and its TCRdb copy is limited to in-frame clones, with some not included. The table shows more than 90,000 clones, with 85% occurring only once. The CDR3 has 17 amino acids. As regards this clone: At one of its ends the junction is not consistent with the germline gene, which may arise from a read error.

This TCR was sampled from a man at least 80 years old with acute or convalescent COVID-19. The chain has TRBV23-1 and TRBJ2-3, with 7 bases fitting TRBD2. TRBV23-1 is marked as an open reading frame, function uncertain. The source material was peripheral blood. This CDR3 is CASGQSVVAGGTDTQYF. The CDR3, as DNA: TGCGCCAGCGGTCAATCGGTGGTAGCGGGTGGAACAGATACGCAGTATTTT.